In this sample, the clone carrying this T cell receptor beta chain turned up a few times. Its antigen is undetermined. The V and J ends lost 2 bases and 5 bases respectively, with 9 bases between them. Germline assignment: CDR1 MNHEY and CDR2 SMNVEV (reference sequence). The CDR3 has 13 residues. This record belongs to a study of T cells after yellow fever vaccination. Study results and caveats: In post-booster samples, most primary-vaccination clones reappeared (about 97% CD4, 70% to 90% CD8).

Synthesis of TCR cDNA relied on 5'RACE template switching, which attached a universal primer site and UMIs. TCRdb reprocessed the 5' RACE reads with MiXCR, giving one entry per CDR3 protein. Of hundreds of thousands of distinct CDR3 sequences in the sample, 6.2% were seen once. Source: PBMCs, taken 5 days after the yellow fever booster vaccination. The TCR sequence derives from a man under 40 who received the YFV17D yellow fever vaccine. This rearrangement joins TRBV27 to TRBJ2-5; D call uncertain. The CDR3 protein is CASSLGVMETQYF. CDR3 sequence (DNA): TGTGCCAGCAGTTTAGGGGTTATGGAGACCCAGTACTTC.